The sequence of this TCR beta chain was determined in a study of regulatory T cells in long-lasting Graves disease. The sample's time point: persistent/refractory GD, antithyroid drugs over 5 years with positive TRAb. Following extraction of RNA from PBMCs, that RNA was used to make the TCR library. Both iRepertoire HTBI primers and Arm-PCR of CDR3 regions were used to build the TCR beta libraries. Each CDR3 protein gets one entry after TCRdb re-called the multiplex PCR reads with MiXCR. The repertoire holds 600,000 to 850,000 distinct CDR3 sequences, with around 32% as singletons. Trimming pared 4 bases from V and 7 bases from J, leaving 8 bases between. This CDR3 is 12 amino acids long. The V gene's germline CDR1 is MNHNS and CDR2 SASEGT.

The sequence came from a female donor with Graves disease. The specimen comprised peripheral blood mononuclear cells (PBMCs), sampled when the disease was refractory, from a patient treated with antithyroid drugs. The J gene is TRBJ2-4, the V gene TRBV6-1; D gene uncertain. The CDR3 loop reads CASSASGNIQYF. For the CDR3, the DNA is TGTGCCAGCAGTGCAAGTGGGAACATTCAGTACTTC.